The 6 T cell receptor beta chains reported below all come from one sample, sequenced in a study of tumor and adjacent non-tumor tissue in lung cancer. RNA was extracted from bulk tissue without any cell sorting. The library came from three nested PCR rounds adapted from ARM-PCR protocols. TCRdb itself ran the multiplex PCR reads through MiXCR, one entry per CDR3 protein. Of 65,000 to 75,000 distinct CDR3 sequences listed, 60% to 75% were seen once; the top ten hold roughly 27%. What was sequenced was lung tumor tissue. The receptors here all came from a man aged 55 to 69 with non-small cell lung cancer.

Comment on this clonotype: Possible read error: a much larger clone is one base away. The CDR3 does not close with the conserved phenylalanine or tryptophan, likely indicating a read error. The chain has TRBV10-3 and TRBJ2-7, with D perhaps matching TRBD1 (6 bases). CDR3 length: 15 residues. V was pared by 6 bases and J by 0 bases, with 15 bases between. Germline V lookup: CDR1 ENHRY, CDR2 SYGVKD. Here the CDR3 DNA reads TGTGCCATCAGATCCACCGGGACAACCTCCTACGAGCAGTACATC. It codes for CAIRSTGTTSYEQYI.

To note about this clonotype: The conserved final phenylalanine or tryptophan is absent from the CDR3, which likely points to a read error. V is TRBV28 and J is TRBJ1-5; no clear D. V was trimmed by 7 bases and J by 0 bases, leaving 7 bases between them. Germline assignment: CDR1 MDHEN and CDR2 SYDVKM. The CDR3 has 13 amino acids. The CDR3 reads CASKGYSNQPQHL. The CDR3 DNA reads TGTGCCAGCAAGGGATATAGCAATCAGCCCCAGCATCTT.

A remark on this clonotype: A read error may account for a junction end that differs from germline. The gene calls are TRBV28 and TRBJ1-5; tentative D call: TRBD1 (5 bases). There are 14 residues in the CDR3. Germline values: CDR1 MDHEN, CDR2 SYDVKM. This CDR3 is CASSDVGVVHPQHF. CDR3 nucleotide sequence: TGCGCCAGCAGTGACGTGGGGGTGGTGCATCCCCAGCATTTT.

A remark on this clonotype: One end of the junction is discordant with germline, which a read error may explain. This chain joins TRBV6-5 and TRBJ1-5; 9 nucleotides line up with TRBD1. Germline V gives CDR1 MNHEY, CDR2 SVGAGI. This CDR3 comprises 14 residues. The CDR3 is CASSSTGGSPPQNF. As DNA, the CDR3 is TGTGCCAGCAGTTCAACAGGGGGCTCTCCGCCCCAGAATTTT.

The rearrangement links TRBV7-6 to TRBJ1-1; 8 bases are shared with TRBD1. Germline trimming cut 4 bases from V and 4 bases from J; bases unmatched to any gene: 8. Germline V gives CDR1 SGHVS, CDR2 FNYEAQ. The length of the CDR3 is 15 residues. This CDR3 reads CASSSGRGLSTEAFF. DNA of the CDR3: TGTGCCAGCAGCTCGGGCAGGGGGCTGAGCACTGAAGCTTTCTTT.

By sample fraction, this clonotype is medium-sized. This chain uses TRBV6-5 with TRBJ2-7; D might be TRBD2 (5 bases). Germline V gives CDR1 MNHEY, CDR2 SVGAGI. The CDR3 contains 11 residues. With 2 bases removed from V and 11 bases from J, the gap between germline ends came to 10 bases. In DNA, the CDR3 is TGTGCCAGCAGTTACCTCGGTAGCGAGTACTTC. Translating it yields CASSYLGSEYF.